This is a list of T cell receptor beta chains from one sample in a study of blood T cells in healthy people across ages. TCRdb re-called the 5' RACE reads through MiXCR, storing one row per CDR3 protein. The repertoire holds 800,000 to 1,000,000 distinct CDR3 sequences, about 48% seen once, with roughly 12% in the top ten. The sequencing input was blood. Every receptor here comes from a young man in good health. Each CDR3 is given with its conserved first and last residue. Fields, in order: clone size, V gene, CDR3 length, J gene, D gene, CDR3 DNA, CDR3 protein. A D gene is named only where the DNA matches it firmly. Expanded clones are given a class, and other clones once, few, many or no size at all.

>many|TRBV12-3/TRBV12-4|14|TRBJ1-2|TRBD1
TGTGCCAGCAGTTTTAGGACAGGGAGCTATGGCTACACCTTC
CASSFRTGSYGYTF
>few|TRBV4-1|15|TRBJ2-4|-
TGCGCCAGCAGCCAGAGAACCGGGGGACTAAACATTCAGTACTTC
CASSQRTGGLNIQYF
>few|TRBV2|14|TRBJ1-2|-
TGTGCCAGCAGCCCTACCCCCATCTCCTATGGCTACACCTTC
CASSPTPISYGYTF
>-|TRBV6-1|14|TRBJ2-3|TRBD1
TGTGCCAGCAATGACAGGGGCCGCACAGATACGCAGTATTTT
CASNDRGRTDTQYF
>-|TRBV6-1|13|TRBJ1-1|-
TGTGCCAGCCCCATATCTCCAGGCTTTGAAGCTTTCTTT
CASPISPGFEAFF
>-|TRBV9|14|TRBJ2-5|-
TGTGCCAGCAGCGTAGAGGGCAGGCAAGAGACCCAGTACTTC
CASSVEGRQETQYF
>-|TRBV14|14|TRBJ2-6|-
TGTGCCAGCAGTACAGGGTTGGGGGCCAACGTCCTGACTTTC
CASSTGLGANVLTF
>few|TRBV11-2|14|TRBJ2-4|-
TGTGCCAGCAGCCCAACCCCGGTCCGTGACATTCAGTACTTC
CASSPTPVRDIQYF
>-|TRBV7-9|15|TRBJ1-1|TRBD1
TGTGCCAGCAGCCCATACAGGGGGCAGGACACTGAAGCTTTCTTT
CASSPYRGQDTEAFF
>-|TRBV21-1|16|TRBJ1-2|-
TGTGCCAGCAGCTCCCATCGGGACAGGGCTAACTATGGCTACACCTTC
CASSSHRDRANYGYTF
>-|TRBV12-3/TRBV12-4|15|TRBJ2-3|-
TGTGCCAGCAGTTTAGGGGGAGACAGCACAGATACGCAGTATTTT
CASSLGGDSTDTQYF
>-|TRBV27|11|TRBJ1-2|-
TGTGCCAGCAAGTTTGAGTTTGGCTACACCTTC
CASKFEFGYTF
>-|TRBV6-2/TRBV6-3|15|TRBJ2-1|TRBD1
TGTGCCAGCAGTTACCGCAGGACAGGGGAGGGCGAGCAGTTCTTC
CASSYRRTGEGEQFF
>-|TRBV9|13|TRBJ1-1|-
TGTGCCAGCAGCGCTGGGGGTGGGGGCGAAGCTTTCTTC
CASSAGGGGEAFF
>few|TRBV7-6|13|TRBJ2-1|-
TGTGCCAGCAGCTTAACAATTCACAATGAGCAGTTCTTC
CASSLTIHNEQFF